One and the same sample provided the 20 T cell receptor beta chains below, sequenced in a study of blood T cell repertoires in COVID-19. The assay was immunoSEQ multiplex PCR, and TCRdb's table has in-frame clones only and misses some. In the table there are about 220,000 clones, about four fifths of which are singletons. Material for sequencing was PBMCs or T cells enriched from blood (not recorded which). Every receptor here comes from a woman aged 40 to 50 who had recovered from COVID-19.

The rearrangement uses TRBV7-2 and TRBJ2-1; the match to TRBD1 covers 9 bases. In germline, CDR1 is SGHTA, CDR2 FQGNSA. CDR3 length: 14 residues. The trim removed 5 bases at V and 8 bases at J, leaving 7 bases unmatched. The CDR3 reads CASSPDRGGDEQFF. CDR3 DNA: TGTGCCAGCAGCCCCGACAGGGGGGGAGATGAGCAGTTCTTC. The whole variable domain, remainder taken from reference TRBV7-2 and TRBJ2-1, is GAGVSQSPSNKVTEKGKDVELRCDPISGHTALYWYRQSLGQGLEFLIYFQGNSAPDKSGLPSDRFSAERTGGSVSTLTIQRTQQEDSAVYLCASSPDRGGDEQFFGPGTRLTVL.

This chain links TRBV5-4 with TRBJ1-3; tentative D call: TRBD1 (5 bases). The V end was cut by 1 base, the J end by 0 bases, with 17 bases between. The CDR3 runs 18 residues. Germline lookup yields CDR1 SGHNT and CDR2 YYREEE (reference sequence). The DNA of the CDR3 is TGTGCCAGCAGCTTGCGGGGGTCCACAGCCCTCTCTGGAAACACCATATATTTT. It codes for CASSLRGSTALSGNTIYF.

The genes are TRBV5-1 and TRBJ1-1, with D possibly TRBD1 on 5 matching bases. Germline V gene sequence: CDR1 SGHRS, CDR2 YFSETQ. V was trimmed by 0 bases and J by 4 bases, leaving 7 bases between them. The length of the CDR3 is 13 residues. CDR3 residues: CASSLGQSTEAFF. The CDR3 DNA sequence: TGCGCCAGCAGCTTGGGACAGAGCACTGAAGCTTTCTTT. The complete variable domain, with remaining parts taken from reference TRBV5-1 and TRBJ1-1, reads KAGVTQTPRYLIKTRGQQVTLSCSPISGHRSVSWYQQTPGQGLQFLFEYFSETQRNKGNFPGRFSGRQFSNSRSEMNVSTLELGDSALYLCASSLGQSTEAFFGQGTRLTVV.

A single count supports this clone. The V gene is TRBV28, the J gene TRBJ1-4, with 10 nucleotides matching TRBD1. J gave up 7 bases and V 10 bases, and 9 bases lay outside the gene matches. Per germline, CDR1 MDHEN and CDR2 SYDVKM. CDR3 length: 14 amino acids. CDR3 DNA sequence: TGTGCCACTGAGACCCGGGACAGGGGTGAAAAACTGTTTTTT. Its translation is CATETRDRGEKLFF.

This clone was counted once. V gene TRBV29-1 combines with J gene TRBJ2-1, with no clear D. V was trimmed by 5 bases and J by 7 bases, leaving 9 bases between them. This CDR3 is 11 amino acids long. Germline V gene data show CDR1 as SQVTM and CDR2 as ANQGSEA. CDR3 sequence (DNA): TGCAGCGTTAATCTCGCGAATGAGCAGTTCTTC. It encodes CSVNLANEQFF.

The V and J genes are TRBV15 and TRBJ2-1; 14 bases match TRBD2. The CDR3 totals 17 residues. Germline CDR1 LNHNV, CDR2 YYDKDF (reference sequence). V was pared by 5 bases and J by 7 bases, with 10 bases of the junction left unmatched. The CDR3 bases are TGTGCCACCAGCCCCCCGGGACTAGCGGGAGTAATAAATGAGCAGTTCTTC. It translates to CATSPPGLAGVINEQFF. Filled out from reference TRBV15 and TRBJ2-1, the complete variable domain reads DAMVIQNPRYQVTQFGKPVTLSCSQTLNHNVMYWYQQKSSQAPKLLFHYYDKDFNNEADTPDNFQSRRPNTSFCFLDIRSPGLGDTAMYLCATSPPGLAGVINEQFFGPGTRLTVL.

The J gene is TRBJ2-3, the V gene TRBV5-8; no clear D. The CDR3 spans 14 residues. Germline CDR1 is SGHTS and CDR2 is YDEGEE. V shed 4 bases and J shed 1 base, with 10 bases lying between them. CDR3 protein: CASSPAAGTDTQYF. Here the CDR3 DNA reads TGTGCCAGCAGCCCCGCTGCGGGCACAGATACGCAGTATTTT. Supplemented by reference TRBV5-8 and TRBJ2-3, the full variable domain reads EAGVTQSPTHLIKTRGQQATLRCSPISGHTSVYWYQQALGLGLQFLLWYDEGEERNRGNFPPRFSGRQFPNYSSELNVNALELEDSALYLCASSPAAGTDTQYFGPGTRLTVL.

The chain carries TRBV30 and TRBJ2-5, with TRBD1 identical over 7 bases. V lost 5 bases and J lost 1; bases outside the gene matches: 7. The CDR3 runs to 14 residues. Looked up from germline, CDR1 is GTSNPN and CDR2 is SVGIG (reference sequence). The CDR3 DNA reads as TGTGCCTGGGAGTCCAGGGGGAGCCAAGAGACCCAGTACTTC. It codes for CAWESRGSQETQYF. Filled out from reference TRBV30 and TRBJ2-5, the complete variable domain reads SQTIHQWPATLVQPVGSPLSLECTVEGTSNPNLYWYRQAAGRGLQLLFYSVGIGQISSEVPQNLSASRPQDRQFILSSKKLLLSDSGFYLCAWESRGSQETQYFGPGTRLLVL.

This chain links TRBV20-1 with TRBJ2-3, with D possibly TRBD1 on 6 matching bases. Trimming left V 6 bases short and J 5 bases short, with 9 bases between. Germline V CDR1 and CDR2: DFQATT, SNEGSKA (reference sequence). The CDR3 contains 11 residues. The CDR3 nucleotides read TGCAGTGCGGACAGAAGAGATACGCAGTATTTT. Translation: CSADRRDTQYF.

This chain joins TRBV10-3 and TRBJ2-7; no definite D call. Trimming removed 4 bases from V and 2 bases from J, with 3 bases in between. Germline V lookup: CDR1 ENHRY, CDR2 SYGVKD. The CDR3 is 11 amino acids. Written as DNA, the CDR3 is TGTGCCATCAGTGGTACCTACGAGCAGTACTTC. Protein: CAISGTYEQYF.

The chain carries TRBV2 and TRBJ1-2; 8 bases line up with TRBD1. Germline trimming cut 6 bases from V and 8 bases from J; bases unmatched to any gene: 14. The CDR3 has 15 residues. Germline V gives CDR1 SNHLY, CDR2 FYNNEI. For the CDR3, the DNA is TGTGCCAGCAGGGGTGGGACAGGTCTCAGCTCCGGCTACACCTTC. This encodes CASRGGTGLSSGYTF.

DNA of the CDR3: TGTGCCGGAACAGAATACGAGCAGTACGTC. It specifies CAGTEYEQYV. This chain uses TRBV2 with TRBJ2-7; D gene unclear. From germline, CDR1 is SNHLY and CDR2 FYNNEI. Trimming left V 11 bases short and J 4 bases short, with 9 bases between. The CDR3 totals 10 residues.

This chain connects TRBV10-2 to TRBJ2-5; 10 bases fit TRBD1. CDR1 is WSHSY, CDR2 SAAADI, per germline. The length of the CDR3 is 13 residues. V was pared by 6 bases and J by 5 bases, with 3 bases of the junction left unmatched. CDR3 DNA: TGCGCCAGCAGGACAGGGGGCCGGGAGACCCAGTACTTC. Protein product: CASRTGGRETQYF.

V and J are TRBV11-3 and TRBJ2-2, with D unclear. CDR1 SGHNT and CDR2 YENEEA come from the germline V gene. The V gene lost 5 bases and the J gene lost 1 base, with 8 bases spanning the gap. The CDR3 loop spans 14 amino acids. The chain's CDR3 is CASSRTRNTGELFF. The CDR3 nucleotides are TGTGCCAGCAGCCGTACACGGAACACCGGGGAGCTGTTTTTT.

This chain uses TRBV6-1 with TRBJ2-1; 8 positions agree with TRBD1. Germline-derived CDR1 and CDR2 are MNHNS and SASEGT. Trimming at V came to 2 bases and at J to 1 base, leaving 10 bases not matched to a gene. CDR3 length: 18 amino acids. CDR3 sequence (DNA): TGTGCCAGCAGTGAATACCCAGGGGGCCCCCTTTCCTACAATGAGCAGTTCTTC. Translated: CASSEYPGGPLSYNEQFF.

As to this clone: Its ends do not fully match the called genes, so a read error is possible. CDR3 amino acids: CASSLDHSGRAPLF. The CDR3 coding sequence is TGTGCCAGCAGCTTAGATCATAGCGGGAGGGCCCCCTTATTT. This sequence joins TRBV7-2 and TRBJ2-3, with 11 positions matching TRBD2. The CDR3 covers 14 residues. Germline CDR1 SGHTA, CDR2 FQGNSA.

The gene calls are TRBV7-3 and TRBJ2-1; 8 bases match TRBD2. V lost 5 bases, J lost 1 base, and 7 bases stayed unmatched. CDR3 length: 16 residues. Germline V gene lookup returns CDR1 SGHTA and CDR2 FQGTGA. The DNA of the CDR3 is TGTGCCAGCAGCCAGCGGGAGCGGGTATCCTACAATGAGCAGTTCTTC. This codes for CASSQRERVSYNEQFF.

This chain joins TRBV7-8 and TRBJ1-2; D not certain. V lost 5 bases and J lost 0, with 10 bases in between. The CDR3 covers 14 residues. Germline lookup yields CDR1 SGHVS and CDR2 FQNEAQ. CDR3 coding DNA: TGTGCCAGCAGCCCCCTGAGGACTAACTATGGCTACACCTTC. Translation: CASSPLRTNYGYTF. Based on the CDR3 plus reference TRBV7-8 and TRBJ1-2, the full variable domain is GAGVSQSPRYKVAKRGQDVALRCDPISGHVSLFWYQQALGQGPEFLTYFQNEAQLDKSGLPSDRFFAERPEGSVSTLKIQRTQQEDSAVYLCASSPLRTNYGYTFGSGTRLTVV.

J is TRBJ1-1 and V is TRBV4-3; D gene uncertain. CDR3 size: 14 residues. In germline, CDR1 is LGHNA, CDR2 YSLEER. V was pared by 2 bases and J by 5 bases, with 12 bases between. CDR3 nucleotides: TGCGCCAGCAGCCAATCACGGGTCTCGACTGAAGCTTTCTTT. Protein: CASSQSRVSTEAFF.

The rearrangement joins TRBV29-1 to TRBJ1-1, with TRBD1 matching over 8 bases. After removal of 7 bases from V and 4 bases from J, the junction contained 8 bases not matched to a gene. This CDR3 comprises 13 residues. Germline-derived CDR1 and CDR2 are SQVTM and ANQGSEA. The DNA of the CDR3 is TGCAGCGCCGAAGGACAGGGAGGCACTGAAGCTTTCTTT. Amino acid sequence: CSAEGQGGTEAFF. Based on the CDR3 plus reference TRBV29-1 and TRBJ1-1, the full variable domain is SAVISQKPSRDICQRGTSLTIQCQVDSQVTMMFWYRQQPGQSLTLIATANQGSEATYESGFVIDKFPISRPNLTFSTLTVSNMSPEDSSIYLCSAEGQGGTEAFFGQGTRLTVV.